These T cell receptor beta chains were read from a single sample in a study of tissue T cells after allogeneic stem cell transplantation. TCRdb's copy holds only in-frame clones and misses some; the assay was immunoSEQ multiplex PCR. This sample has some 12,000 clones, with around two thirds found just once. The sequencing used tissue from the right colon, collected at autopsy. These receptors originate from a woman aged 18-50 years with breast cancer. Each CDR3 is given with its conserved first and last residue. The D gene is left open where the match is weak.

v_gene	d_gene	j_gene	CDR3aa
TRBV30	NA	TRBJ2-7	CAWSVGGVEDEQYF
TRBV28	TRBD2	TRBJ2-7	CASIGSSGSHRYEQYF
TRBV7-2	TRBD2	TRBJ2-1	CASIIGLAAYNEQFF
TRBV27	TRBD1	TRBJ1-2	CASRTRGTDGYTF
TRBV11-2	NA	TRBJ1-3	CASSLVVSLSSGNTIYF
TRBV19	TRBD1	TRBJ2-7	CASRPVTGGFLGEQYF
TRBV7-2	NA	TRBJ1-1	CASSWGGTEAFF
TRBV7-2	NA	TRBJ1-4	CASSLDGAQRGKLFF
TRBV18	NA	TRBJ2-1	CASSPEGARSYNEQFF
TRBV6-4	NA	TRBJ2-6	CASSTDAASGANVLTF
TRBV19	NA	TRBJ1-1	CASSMDRGGTEAFF
TRBV28	TRBD1	TRBJ1-2	CASSGDSLNYGYTF
TRBV5-8	NA	TRBJ1-2	CASSWGHRNGYTF
TRBV27	NA	TRBJ1-4	CASRLDGFNEKLFF
TRBV9	NA	TRBJ2-5	CASSVSPFAEETQYF
TRBV6-5	TRBD2	TRBJ2-7	CASKYETSASYEQYF
TRBV7-9	NA	TRBJ2-3	CASSLGVDTQYF
TRBV10-3	NA	TRBJ2-1	CATLAGQSEQFF
TRBV21-1	NA	TRBJ2-3	CASSKDAPGLPILTDTQYF
TRBV7-2	NA	TRBJ2-3	CASSQRGDTQYF
TRBV9	TRBD2	TRBJ2-2	CASSERDYYTGELFF
TRBV27	NA	TRBJ2-5	CASSLRDPQETQYF
TRBV6-5	NA	TRBJ1-2	CASNPGSNYGYTF
TRBV5-6	TRBD1	TRBJ1-2	CASSLAGGTGLHQGYGYTF
TRBV12-5	NA	TRBJ1-2	CASGTDSFNYGYTF
TRBV24-1	NA	TRBJ2-7	CATSVPGHPAQYF
TRBV11-2	NA	TRBJ2-5	CASSPLPGVLQETQYF
TRBV5-1	TRBD2	TRBJ2-1	CASRSGLAGDGEQFF
TRBV19	TRBD1	TRBJ2-7	CASSKAGQGIYEQYF
TRBV14	NA	TRBJ2-5	CASSQDGRGQTQYF
TRBV19	TRBD1	TRBJ2-7	CASSVTTGTATYEQYF
TRBV5-4	TRBD1	TRBJ2-5	CASTPGQQETQYF
TRBV4-1	TRBD1	TRBJ2-7	CASSHGQGESEQYF
TRBV4-3	NA	TRBJ2-2	CASSQYTGESSGELFF
TRBV19	TRBD1	TRBJ2-7	CASSNRQGGSYEQYF
TRBV4-2	NA	TRBJ2-3	CASSQDRRITDTQYF
TRBV11-1	NA	TRBJ2-5	CASSLFNSQETQYF
TRBV2	NA	TRBJ1-3	CASSDQIGNTIYF
TRBV28	TRBD1	TRBJ1-2	CASSPPGQGHSYTF
TRBV10-3	TRBD2	TRBJ2-2	CAISESGLNTGELFF
TRBV9	NA	TRBJ2-7	CASSVDWAGRLGEQYF